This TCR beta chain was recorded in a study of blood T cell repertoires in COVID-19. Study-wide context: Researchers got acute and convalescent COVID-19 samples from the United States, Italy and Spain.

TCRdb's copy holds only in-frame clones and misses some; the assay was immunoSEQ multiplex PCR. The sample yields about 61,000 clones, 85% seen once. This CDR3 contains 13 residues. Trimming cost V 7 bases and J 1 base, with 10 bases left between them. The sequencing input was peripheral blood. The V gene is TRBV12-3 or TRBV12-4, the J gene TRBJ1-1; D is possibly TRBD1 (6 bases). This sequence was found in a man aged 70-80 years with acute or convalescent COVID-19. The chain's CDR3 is CASNGQQNTEAFF. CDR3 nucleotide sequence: TGTGCCAGCAACGGACAGCAGAACACTGAAGCTTTCTTT.